The entry below describes one T cell receptor (beta chain). The CDR3 contains 14 residues. Germline V gene data show CDR1 as MNHNY and CDR2 as SVGAGI (reference sequence). After removal of 10 bases from V and 0 bases from J, the junction contained 2 bases not matched to a gene. Profiled with immunoSEQ multiplex PCR; TCRdb holds only in-frame clones, not every one. The profile covers about 350,000 clones, with about 87% appearing a single time and around 8.9% taken by the ten largest. These data are taken from a study of blood T cell repertoires in COVID-19. About the study: PBMCs, B-cell-depleted T cells, or T cells were the source of the cDNA or gDNA that made up the material.

The sequenced sample consisted of peripheral blood. The receptor comes from a man younger than 45 with COVID-19, enrolled during active disease. The chain joins TRBV6-6 to TRBJ2-3; 12 bases are a match to TRBD2. CDR3 sequence: CATGTSGSTDTQYF. The CDR3 region has the DNA TGTGCCACTGGGACTAGCGGGAGCACAGATACGCAGTATTTT.